A selection of T cell receptor beta chains follows, all from one sample in a study of CXCR3-negative and CXCR3-positive naive CD8 T cells. TCRdb reanalyzed the 5' RACE reads, giving one entry per CDR3 protein sequence and no DNA. The ten most abundant clones cover 0.95% to 1.4% of a sample with about 98,000 distinct CDR3 sequences. The specimen sequenced was naive CXCR3+ CD8+ T cells from blood. The receptors were sampled from a human donor in good health. Some clones in this sample may be carry-over from other donors' samples. The CDR3 runs from the conserved cysteine through the conserved F or W.

v_gene,j_gene,CDR3aa
TRBV29-1,TRBJ2-7,CSARGTSTSYEQYF
TRBV28,TRBJ2-3,CASSSVAGSTDTQYF
TRBV7-9,TRBJ2-1,CASSSTGLAGGSYNEQFF
TRBV12-3/TRBV12-4,TRBJ2-2,CASSLIGLAGVLFGELFF
TRBV24-1,TRBJ1-2,CATSGGTDYGYTF
TRBV5-1,TRBJ2-1,CASSYRQESSYNEQFF
TRBV20-1,TRBJ1-5,CSARWDRGHGQPQHF
TRBV12-3/TRBV12-4,TRBJ2-3,CASKESGSTQYF
TRBV15,TRBJ2-7,CATSSGDSYYEQYF
TRBV4-1,TRBJ2-3,CASSLYTSSDTQYF
TRBV7-8,TRBJ2-5,CASSLGGQRETQYF
TRBV4-3,TRBJ2-1,CASSQEGGYEQFF
TRBV20-1,TRBJ2-6,CSPVVSGANVLTF
TRBV10-2,TRBJ1-2,CASSESRNYGYTF
TRBV7-9,TRBJ2-5,CASSPLNAAQETQYF
TRBV7-9,TRBJ2-1,CASSSPMAGADYNEQFF
TRBV12-3/TRBV12-4,TRBJ1-2,CASNDRMEGYTF
TRBV4-1,TRBJ1-2,CASSDVPGGLRGYTF
TRBV3-1,TRBJ2-5,CASSQASGGLQETQYF
TRBV20-1,TRBJ1-2,CSAREGTGWGYGYTF
TRBV5-1,TRBJ2-5,CASSPGRNQETQYF
TRBV21-1,TRBJ1-5,CASSKAEGNQPQHF
TRBV11-1,TRBJ2-1,CASSHRASVEREQFF